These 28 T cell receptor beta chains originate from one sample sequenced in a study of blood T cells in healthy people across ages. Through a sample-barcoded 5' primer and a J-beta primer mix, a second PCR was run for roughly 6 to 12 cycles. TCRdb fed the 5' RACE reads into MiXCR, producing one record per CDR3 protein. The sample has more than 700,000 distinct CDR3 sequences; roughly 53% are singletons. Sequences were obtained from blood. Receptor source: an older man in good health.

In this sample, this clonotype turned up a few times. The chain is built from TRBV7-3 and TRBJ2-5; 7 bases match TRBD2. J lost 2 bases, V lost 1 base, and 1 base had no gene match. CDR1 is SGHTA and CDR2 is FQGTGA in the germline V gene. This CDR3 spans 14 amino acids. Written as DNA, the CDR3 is TGTGCCAGCAGCTTAATGGGGGGGCAAGAGACCCAGTACTTC. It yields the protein CASSLMGGQETQYF.

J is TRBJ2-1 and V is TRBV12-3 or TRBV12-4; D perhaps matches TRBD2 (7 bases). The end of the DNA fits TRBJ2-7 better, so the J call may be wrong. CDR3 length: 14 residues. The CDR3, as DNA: TGTGCCAGCAGTCCCGGACTAGGGGACAATGAGCAGTACTTC. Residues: CASSPGLGDNEQYF.

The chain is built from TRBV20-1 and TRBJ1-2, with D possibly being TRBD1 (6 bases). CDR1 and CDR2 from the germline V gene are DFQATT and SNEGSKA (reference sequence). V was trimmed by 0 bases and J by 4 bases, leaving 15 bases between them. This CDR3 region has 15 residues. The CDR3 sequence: CSARDLRGTPYGYTF. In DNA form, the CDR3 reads TGCAGTGCTAGAGATCTACGGGGGACACCCTATGGCTACACCTTC.

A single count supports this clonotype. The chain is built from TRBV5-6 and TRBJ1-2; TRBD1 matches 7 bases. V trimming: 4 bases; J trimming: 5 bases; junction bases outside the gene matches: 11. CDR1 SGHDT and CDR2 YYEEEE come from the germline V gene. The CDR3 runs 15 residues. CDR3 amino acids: CASSLGTDTRYGYTF. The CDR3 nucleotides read TGTGCCAGCAGCCTGGGGACAGACACTCGGTATGGCTACACCTTC. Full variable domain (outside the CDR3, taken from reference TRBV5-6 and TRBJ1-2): DAGVTQSPTHLIKTRGQQVTLRCSPKSGHDTVSWYQQALGQGPQFIFQYYEEEERQRGNFPDRFSGHQFPNYSSELNVNALLLGDSALYLCASSLGTDTRYGYTFGSGTRLTVV.

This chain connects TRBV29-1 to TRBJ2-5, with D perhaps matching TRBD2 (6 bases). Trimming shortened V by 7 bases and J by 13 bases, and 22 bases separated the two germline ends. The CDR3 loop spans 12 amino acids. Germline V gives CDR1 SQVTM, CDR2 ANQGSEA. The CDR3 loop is CSAPGDGNERYF. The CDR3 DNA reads TGCAGCGCCCCGGGGGATGGAAACGAGCGGTACTTC. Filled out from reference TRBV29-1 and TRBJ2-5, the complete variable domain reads SAVISQKPSRDICQRGTSLTIQCQVDSQVTMMFWYRQQPGQSLTLIATANQGSEATYESGFVIDKFPISRPNLTFSTLTVSNMSPEDSSIYLCSAPGDGNERYFGPGTRLLVL.

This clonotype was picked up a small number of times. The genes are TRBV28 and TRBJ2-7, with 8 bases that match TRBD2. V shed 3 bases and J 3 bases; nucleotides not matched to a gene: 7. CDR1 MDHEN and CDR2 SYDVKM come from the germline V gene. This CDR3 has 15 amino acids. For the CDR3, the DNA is TGTGCCAGCAGTTTCGGGTTAGCGGGGTACTACGAGCAGTACTTC. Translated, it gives CASSFGLAGYYEQYF.

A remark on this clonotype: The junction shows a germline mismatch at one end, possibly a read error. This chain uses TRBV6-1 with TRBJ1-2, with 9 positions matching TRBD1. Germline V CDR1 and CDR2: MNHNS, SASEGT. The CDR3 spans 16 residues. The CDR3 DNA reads TGTGCCAGCACTGAACCGGGGACAGGGAAAAGCTATGGCTACACCTTC. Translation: CASTEPGTGKSYGYTF.

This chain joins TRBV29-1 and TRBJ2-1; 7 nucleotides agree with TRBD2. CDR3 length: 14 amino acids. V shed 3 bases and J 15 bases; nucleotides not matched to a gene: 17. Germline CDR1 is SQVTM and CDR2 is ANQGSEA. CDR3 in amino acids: CSVEVGLAEPPLFF. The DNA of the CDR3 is TGCAGCGTTGAGGTGGGTCTAGCGGAGCCCCCTCTGTTCTTC.

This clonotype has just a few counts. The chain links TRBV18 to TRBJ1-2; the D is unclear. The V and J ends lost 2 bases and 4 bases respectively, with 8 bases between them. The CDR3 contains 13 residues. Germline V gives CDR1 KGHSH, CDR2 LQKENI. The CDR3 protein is CASSPGPAYGYTF. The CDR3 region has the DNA TGTGCCAGCTCACCAGGGCCAGCCTATGGCTACACCTTC.

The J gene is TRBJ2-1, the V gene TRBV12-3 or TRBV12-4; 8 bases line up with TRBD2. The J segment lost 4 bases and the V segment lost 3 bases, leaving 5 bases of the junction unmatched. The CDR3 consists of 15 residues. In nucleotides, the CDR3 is TGTGCCAGCAGTTTGGCTAGCGGGCCATACAATGAGCAGTTCTTC. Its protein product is CASSLASGPYNEQFF.

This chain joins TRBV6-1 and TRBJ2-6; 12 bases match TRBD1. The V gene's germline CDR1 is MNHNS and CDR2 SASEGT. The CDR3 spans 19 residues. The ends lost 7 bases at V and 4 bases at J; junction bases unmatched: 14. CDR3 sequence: CASTALGTGGALGANVLTF. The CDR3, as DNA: TGTGCCAGCACCGCCTTAGGGACAGGGGGCGCGTTAGGGGCCAACGTCCTGACTTTC.

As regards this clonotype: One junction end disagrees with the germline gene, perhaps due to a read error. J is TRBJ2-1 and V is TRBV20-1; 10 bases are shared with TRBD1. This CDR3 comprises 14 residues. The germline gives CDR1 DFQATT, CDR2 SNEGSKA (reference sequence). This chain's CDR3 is CSAGPGQGYKEQFF. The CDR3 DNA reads TGCAGTGCTGGACCGGGACAGGGGTACAAGGAGCAGTTCTTC.

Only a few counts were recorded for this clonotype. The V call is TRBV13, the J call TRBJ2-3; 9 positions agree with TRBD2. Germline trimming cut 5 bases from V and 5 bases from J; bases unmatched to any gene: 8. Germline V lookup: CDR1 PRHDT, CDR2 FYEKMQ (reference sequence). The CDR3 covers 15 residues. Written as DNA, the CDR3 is TGTGCCAGCAGCGAACTGGGACTAGCAGAAGATACGCAGTATTTT. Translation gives CASSELGLAEDTQYF.

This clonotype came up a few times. The chain's CDR3 is CASSLTSGRSSTDTQYF. CDR3 bases: TGTGCCAGCAGCTTAACATCTGGTCGATCTAGCACAGATACGCAGTATTTT. This chain links TRBV7-3 with TRBJ2-3; D is unresolved. The CDR3 spans 17 residues. Germline assignment: CDR1 SGHTA and CDR2 FQGTGA. Trimming stripped 0 bases from V and 0 bases from J, with 13 bases between.

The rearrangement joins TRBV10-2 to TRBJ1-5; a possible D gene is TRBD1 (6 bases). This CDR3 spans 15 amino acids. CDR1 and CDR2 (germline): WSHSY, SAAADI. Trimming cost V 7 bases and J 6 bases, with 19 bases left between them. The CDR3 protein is CASKRAGEGGQPQHF. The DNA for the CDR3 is TGCGCCAGCAAGCGAGCAGGGGAGGGAGGTCAGCCCCAGCATTTT.

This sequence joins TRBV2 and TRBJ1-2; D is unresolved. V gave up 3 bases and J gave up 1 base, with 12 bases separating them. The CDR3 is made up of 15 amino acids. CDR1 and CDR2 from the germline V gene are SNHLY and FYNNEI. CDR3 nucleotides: TGTGCCAGCAGTGAGCGAGGAGGGAGTAACTATGGCTACACCTTC. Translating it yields CASSERGGSNYGYTF.

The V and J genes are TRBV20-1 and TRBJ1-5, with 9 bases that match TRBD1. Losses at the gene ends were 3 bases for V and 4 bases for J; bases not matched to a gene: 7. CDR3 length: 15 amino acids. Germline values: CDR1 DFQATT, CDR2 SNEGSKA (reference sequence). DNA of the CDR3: TGCAGTGCTAGTAAGACAGGGGGTCGAAATCAGCCCCAGCATTTT. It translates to CSASKTGGRNQPQHF.

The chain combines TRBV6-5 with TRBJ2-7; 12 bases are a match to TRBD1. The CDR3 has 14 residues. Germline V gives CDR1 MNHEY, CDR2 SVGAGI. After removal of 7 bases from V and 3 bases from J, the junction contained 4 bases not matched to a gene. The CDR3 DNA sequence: TGTGCCAGCAAGGGACAGGGGGCAAACTACGAGCAGTACTTC. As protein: CASKGQGANYEQYF.

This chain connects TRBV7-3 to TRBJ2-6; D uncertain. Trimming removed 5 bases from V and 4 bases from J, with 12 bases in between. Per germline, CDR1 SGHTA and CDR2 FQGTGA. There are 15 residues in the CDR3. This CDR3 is CASSQARAGANVLTF. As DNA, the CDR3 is TGTGCCAGCAGCCAGGCGCGCGCAGGGGCCAACGTCCTGACTTTC.

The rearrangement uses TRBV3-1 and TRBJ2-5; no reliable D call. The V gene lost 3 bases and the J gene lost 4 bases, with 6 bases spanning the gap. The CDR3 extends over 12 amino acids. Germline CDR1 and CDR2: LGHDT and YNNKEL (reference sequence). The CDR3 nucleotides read TGTGCCAGCAGCCATCCCTTAGAGACCCAGTACTTC. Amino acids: CASSHPLETQYF.

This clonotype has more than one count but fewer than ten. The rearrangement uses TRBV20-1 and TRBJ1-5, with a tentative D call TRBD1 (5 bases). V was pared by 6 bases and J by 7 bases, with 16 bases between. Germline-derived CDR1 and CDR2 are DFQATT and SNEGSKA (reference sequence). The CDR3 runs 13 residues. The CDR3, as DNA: TGCAGTGCGAGCGGGGGGAAAGGGCAGCCCCAGCATTTT. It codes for CSASGGKGQPQHF.

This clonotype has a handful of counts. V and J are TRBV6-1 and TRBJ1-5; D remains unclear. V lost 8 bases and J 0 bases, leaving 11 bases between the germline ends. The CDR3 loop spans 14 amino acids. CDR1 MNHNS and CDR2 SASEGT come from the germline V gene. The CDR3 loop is CASGWTGSNQPQHF. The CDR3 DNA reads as TGTGCCAGCGGGTGGACGGGTAGCAATCAGCCCCAGCATTTT.

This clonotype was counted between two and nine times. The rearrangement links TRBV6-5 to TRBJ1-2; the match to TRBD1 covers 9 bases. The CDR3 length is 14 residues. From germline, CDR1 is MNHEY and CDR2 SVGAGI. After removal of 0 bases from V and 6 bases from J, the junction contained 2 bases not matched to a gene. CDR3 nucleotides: TGTGCCAGCAGTTACTCGACAGGGGGGAATGGCTACACCTTC. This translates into CASSYSTGGNGYTF.

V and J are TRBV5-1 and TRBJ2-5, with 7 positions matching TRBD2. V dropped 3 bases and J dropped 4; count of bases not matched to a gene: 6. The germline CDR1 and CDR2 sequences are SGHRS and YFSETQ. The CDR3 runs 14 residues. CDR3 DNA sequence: TGCGCCAGCAGCTCCGGCGGACTAGTAGAGACCCAGTACTTC. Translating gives CASSSGGLVETQYF.

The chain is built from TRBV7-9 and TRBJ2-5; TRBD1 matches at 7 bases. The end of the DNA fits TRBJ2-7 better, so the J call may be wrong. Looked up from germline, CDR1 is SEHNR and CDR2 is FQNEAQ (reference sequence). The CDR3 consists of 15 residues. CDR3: CASSKQGTIGNEQYF. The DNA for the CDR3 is TGTGCCAGCAGCAAACAGGGGACGATCGGAAACGAGCAGTACTTC.

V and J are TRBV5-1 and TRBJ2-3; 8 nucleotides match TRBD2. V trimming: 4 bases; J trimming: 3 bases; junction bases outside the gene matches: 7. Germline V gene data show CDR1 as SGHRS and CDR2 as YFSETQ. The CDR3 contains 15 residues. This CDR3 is CASSPPTGGTDTQYF. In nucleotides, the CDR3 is TGCGCCAGCAGCCCCCCTACGGGAGGGACAGATACGCAGTATTTT.

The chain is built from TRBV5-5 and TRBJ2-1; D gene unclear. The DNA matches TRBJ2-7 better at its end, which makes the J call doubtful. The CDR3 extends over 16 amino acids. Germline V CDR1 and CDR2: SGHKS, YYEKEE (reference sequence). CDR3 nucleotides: TGTGCCAGCAGCTTGTCGGCAGCCGTAAACACCTACGAGCAGTACTTC. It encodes CASSLSAAVNTYEQYF.

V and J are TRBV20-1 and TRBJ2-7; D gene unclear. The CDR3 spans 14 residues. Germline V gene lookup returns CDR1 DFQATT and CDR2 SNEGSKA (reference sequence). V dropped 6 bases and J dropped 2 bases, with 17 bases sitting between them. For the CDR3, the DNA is TGCAGTGCCCCGAAACTGGGGTCGACCTACGAGCAGTACTTC. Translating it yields CSAPKLGSTYEQYF.